This record covers a single T cell receptor beta chain. These data are taken from a study of blood T cell repertoires in COVID-19. Authors' methods: Estimation of nucleated cell counts relied on the amplification of reference gene primers. Using immunoSEQ multiplex PCR, the repertoire was profiled, and TCRdb retains in-frame clones only, with some absent. That table furnishes V, J and clone size, whereas the DNA furnished D and trimming. The sample includes 200,000 to 250,000 clones, 85% to 90% of them seen just once. Seattle patients were enrolled while actively infected and followed longitudinally. Per germline, CDR1 LGHNA and CDR2 YNFKEQ. The CDR3 is 15 residues long. V was clipped by 1 base and J by 3 bases, with 12 bases between them.

Sequencing was performed on peripheral blood. This clonotype originated in a man aged 25-45 years with COVID-19, enrolled during active disease. The V gene is TRBV4-2, the J gene TRBJ1-2, with a possible D match to TRBD1 (5 bases). Here the CDR3 reads CASSQVEGVDYGYTF. The DNA for the CDR3 is TGTGCCAGCAGCCAAGTCGAAGGGGTAGACTATGGCTACACCTTC.